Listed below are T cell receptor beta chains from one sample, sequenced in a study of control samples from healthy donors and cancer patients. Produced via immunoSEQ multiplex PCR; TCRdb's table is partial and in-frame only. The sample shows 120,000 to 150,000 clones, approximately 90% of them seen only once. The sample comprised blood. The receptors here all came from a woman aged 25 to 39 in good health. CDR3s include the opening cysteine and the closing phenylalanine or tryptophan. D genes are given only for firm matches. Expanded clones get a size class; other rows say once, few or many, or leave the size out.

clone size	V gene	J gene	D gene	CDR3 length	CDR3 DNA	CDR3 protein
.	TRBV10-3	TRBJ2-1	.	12	TGTGCCATCAGTGAATTTTTGGGGTGGCAGTTCTTC	CAISEFLGWQFF
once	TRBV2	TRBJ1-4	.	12	TGTGCCAGCAGTAATAGGGGAGAAAAACTGTTTTTT	CASSNRGEKLFF
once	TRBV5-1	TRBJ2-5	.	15	TGCGCCAGCAGCCCGAACAGCGTTAACCAAGAGACCCAGTACTTC	CASSPNSVNQETQYF
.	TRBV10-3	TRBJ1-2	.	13	TGTGCCATCAGGGCGCCCGTCACCTATGGCTACACCTTC	CAIRAPVTYGYTF
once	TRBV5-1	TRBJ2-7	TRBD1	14	TGCGCCAGCAGCCTTGACAGGGGGATTGCCGAGCAGTACTTC	CASSLDRGIAEQYF
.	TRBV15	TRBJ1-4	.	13	TGTGCCACCAGTTTTGGACCTAATGAAAAACTGTTTTTT	CATSFGPNEKLFF
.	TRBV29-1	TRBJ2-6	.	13	TGCAGCGTTTCCGACTCTGGGGCCAACGTCCTGACTTTC	CSVSDSGANVLTF
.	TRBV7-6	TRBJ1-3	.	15	TGTGCCAGCAGCCCTAGGGTAGGCTCTGGAAACACCATATATTTT	CASSPRVGSGNTIYF
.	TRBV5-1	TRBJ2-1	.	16	TGCGCCAGCAGCTTGGAATTCAGGGAGGTGATCGATGAGCAGTTCTTC	CASSLEFREVIDEQFF
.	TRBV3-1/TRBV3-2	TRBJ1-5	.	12	TGTGCCAGCAGCCAAGATACTCAGCCCCAGCATTTT	CASSQDTQPQHF
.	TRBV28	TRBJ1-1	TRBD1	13	TGTGCCAGCTTAGACAGGGCTTACACTGAAGCTTTCTTT	CASLDRAYTEAFF
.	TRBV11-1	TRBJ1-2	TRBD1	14	TGTGCCAGCAGCTTAGAGGGGGCATCGAGAGGCTACACCTTC	CASSLEGASRGYTF
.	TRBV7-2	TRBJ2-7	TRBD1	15	TGTGCCAGCAGCTTATCACAGGGGGCGTCCTACGAGCAGTACTTC	CASSLSQGASYEQYF
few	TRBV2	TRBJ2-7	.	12	TGTGCCAGCAGTGCCTTTTCCTACGAGCAGTACTTC	CASSAFSYEQYF
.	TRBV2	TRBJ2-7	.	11	TGTGCCACCAGAGAGGCCTACGAGCAGTACTTC	CATREAYEQYF
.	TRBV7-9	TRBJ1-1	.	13	TGTGCCAGCAGCTTAAATTCGGTGGGTGAAGCTTTCTTT	CASSLNSVGEAFF
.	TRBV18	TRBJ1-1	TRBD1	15	TGTGCCAGCTCACCGCGACAGGGGGCGAGAACTGAAGCTTTCTTT	CASSPRQGARTEAFF
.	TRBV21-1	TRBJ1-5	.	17	TGTGCCAGTTCCCACGAGGTTGACAGTTTGGGGAATCAGCCCCAGCATTTT	CASSHEVDSLGNQPQHF
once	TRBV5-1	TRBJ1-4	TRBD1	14	TGCGCCAGCAGCCCGGGACAGCTTAATGAAAAACTGTTTTTT	CASSPGQLNEKLFF
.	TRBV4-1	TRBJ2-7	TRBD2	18	TGCGCCAGCAGCCAAGATGGGGTTACTAGCGGGAGGAAAGAGGAGCAGTACTTC	CASSQDGVTSGRKEEQYF
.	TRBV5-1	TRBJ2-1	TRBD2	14	TGCGCCAGCAGCCCTAGACTAGCGATTGGGGAGCAGTTCTTC	CASSPRLAIGEQFF
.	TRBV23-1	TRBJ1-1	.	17	TGCGCCAGCAATCGGCGGCAGAACTCTAAAGTAAACACTGAAGCTTTCTTT	CASNRRQNSKVNTEAFF
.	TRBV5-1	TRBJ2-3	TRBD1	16	TGCGCCAGCAGCTTGATGGGACAGGGGGAGGTAGATACGCAGTATTTT	CASSLMGQGEVDTQYF
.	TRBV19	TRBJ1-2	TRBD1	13	TGTGCCAGTAGCGAGGGACAGAGCTATGGCTACACCTTC	CASSEGQSYGYTF
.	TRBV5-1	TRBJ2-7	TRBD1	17	TGCGCCAGCAGCTTGGGACTCCCGCGGGACAGGGTCAACGAGCAGTACTTC	CASSLGLPRDRVNEQYF
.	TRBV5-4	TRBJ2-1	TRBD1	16	TGTGCCAGCAGCTTGGAGGGGGCCGAGTCCTACAATGAGCAGTTCTTC	CASSLEGAESYNEQFF
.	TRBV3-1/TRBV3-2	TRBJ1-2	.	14	TGTGCCAGCAGCCAAGATACAACTAACTATGGCTACACCTTC	CASSQDTTNYGYTF
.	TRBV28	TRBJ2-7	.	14	TGTGCCGGCCGACCTGGGCGGGCACCCTACGAGCAGTACTTC	CAGRPGRAPYEQYF
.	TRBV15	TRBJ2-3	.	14	TGTGCCACCAGCGGGGGGCCCAGCACAGATACGCAGTATTTT	CATSGGPSTDTQYF
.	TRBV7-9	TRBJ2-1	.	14	TGTGCCAGCAGTAGGGATCTCTCCTACAATGAGCAGTTCTTC	CASSRDLSYNEQFF
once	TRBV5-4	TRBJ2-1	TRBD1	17	TGTGCCAGCAGCTCGCCGACAGGGGGCCACACCTACAATGAGCAGTTCTTC	CASSSPTGGHTYNEQFF
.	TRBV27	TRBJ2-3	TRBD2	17	TGTGCCAGCAGTTTATTGTTAGCGGGAGATGGCACAGATACGCAGTATTTT	CASSLLLAGDGTDTQYF
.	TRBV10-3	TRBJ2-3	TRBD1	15	TGTGCCATCAGTGAGGAAGGACAGGTGACAGATACGCAGTATTTT	CAISEEGQVTDTQYF
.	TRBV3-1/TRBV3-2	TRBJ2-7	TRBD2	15	TGTGCCAGCAGCCAAGAGCTAGCGGGGGGCTACGAGCAGTACTTC	CASSQELAGGYEQYF
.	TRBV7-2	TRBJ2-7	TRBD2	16	TGTGCCAGCAGCTTAGGATGGCTAGCGGGCTCCTACGAGCAGTACTTC	CASSLGWLAGSYEQYF
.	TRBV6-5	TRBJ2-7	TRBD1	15	TGTGCCAGCAGGGACGAAGGGACAGGGGTCTACGAGCAGTACTTC	CASRDEGTGVYEQYF
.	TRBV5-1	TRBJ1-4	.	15	TGCGCCAGCAGCTCACAGGGTGCCGCTAATGAAAAACTGTTTTTT	CASSSQGAANEKLFF
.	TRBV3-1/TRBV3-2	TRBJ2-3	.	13	TGTGCCAGCAGCCAAAGCTGGCCAGATACGCAGTATTTT	CASSQSWPDTQYF
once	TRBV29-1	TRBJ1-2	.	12	TGCAGCGTTGCAGGGAAAGACTATGGCTACACCTTC	CSVAGKDYGYTF